These 24 T cell receptor beta chains were sequenced from one sample in a study of blood T cells in healthy people across ages. Through a sample-barcoded 5' primer and a J-beta primer mix, a second PCR was run for roughly 6 to 11 cycles. TCRdb itself ran the 5' RACE reads through MiXCR, one entry per CDR3 protein. The sample yields some 550,000 distinct CDR3 sequences, around 48% seen once. The sequencing sample was made of blood. These receptors came from a man older than 75 in good health.

The V gene is TRBV28, the J gene TRBJ2-5, with a weak D call TRBD1 (6 bases). The J call is in doubt because the DNA end fits TRBJ2-7 better. This CDR3 comprises 15 residues. Germline-derived CDR1 and CDR2 are MDHEN and SYDVKM. The DNA of the CDR3 is TGTGCCAGCAGCCCCCCAGGGACACTTCCCTACGAGCAGTACTTC. Residues: CASSPPGTLPYEQYF.

The chain links TRBV9 to TRBJ2-4; 12 bases map to TRBD2. Germline V lookup: CDR1 SGDLS, CDR2 YYNGEE. This CDR3 is built from 15 residues. Trimming cost V 3 bases and J 13 bases; bases outside gene matches: 11. This chain's CDR3 is CASSAGLAGTNEQYF. The DNA of the CDR3 is TGTGCCAGCAGCGCCGGACTAGCGGGGACAAATGAGCAGTACTTC.

Notes on this clonotype: A much larger clone lies a single base off, so this may be a read error. The rearrangement joins TRBV6-5 to TRBJ2-5; a weak D match, TRBD1 (5 bases). This CDR3 is built from 14 residues. Trimming took 2 bases from V and 11 from J, leaving 18 bases between them. Germline V gives CDR1 MNHEY, CDR2 SVGAGI. The CDR3 spells CASSYTGVADEQYF. The CDR3 nucleotides read TGTGCCAGCAGTTACACAGGAGTAGCCGATGAGCAGTACTTC.

The J gene is TRBJ2-5, the V gene TRBV9; D uncertain. This CDR3 has 15 residues. Trimming cost V 3 bases and J 1 base, with 13 bases left between them. Germline assignment: CDR1 SGDLS and CDR2 YYNGEE. DNA of the CDR3: TGTGCCAGCAGCGCCGCCGCTGGGCCCCAAGAGACCCAGTACTTC. Amino acids: CASSAAAGPQETQYF.

To note about this clonotype: Possible read error: a much larger clone is one base away. This rearrangement joins TRBV7-2 to TRBJ1-1; the D is unclear. Germline V gene sequence: CDR1 SGHTA, CDR2 FQGNSA. Trimming cost V 5 bases and J 9 bases, with 13 bases left between them. The CDR3 is made up of 12 amino acids. Here the CDR3 reads CASSPSDGQAFF. The CDR3 nucleotides are TGTGCCAGCAGCCCGTCAGACGGACAAGCTTTCTTT.

CDR3 residues: CAISDSAGTDTQYF. The CDR3 bases are TGTGCCATCAGTGATTCAGCGGGCACAGATACGCAGTATTTT. The chain combines TRBV10-3 with TRBJ2-3, with D possibly being TRBD2 (5 bases). Germline V gives CDR1 ENHRY, CDR2 SYGVKD. The CDR3 covers 14 residues. Trimming removed 3 bases at V and 1 base at J, with 8 bases between.

The sample holds a few counts of this clonotype. This chain uses TRBV20-1 with TRBJ2-1, with 9 bases lining up with TRBD1. This CDR3 is 14 amino acids long. Germline CDR1 and CDR2: DFQATT and SNEGSKA (reference sequence). Germline trimming cut 6 bases from V and 8 bases from J; bases unmatched to any gene: 11. The CDR3 is CSAADRGRSDEQFF. The CDR3 DNA follows: TGCAGTGCCGCGGACAGGGGACGTTCGGATGAGCAGTTCTTC.

This chain links TRBV20-1 with TRBJ2-1; 7 nucleotides line up with TRBD2. The CDR3 has 11 residues. Germline trimming cut 3 bases from V and 15 bases from J; bases unmatched to any gene: 8. Per the germline V gene, CDR1 is DFQATT and CDR2 is SNEGSKA (reference sequence). In DNA, the CDR3 is TGCAGTGCTAGTGGCGGGAGCGCGGGGTTCTTC. Protein sequence: CSASGGSAGFF.

The V call is TRBV5-1, the J call TRBJ2-7; D might be TRBD1 (6 bases). Trimming removed 4 bases from V and 3 bases from J, with 14 bases in between. CDR1 is SGHRS, CDR2 YFSETQ, per germline. The CDR3 runs to 14 residues. This CDR3 is CASSVGTLHYEQYF. The CDR3 DNA sequence: TGCGCCAGCAGCGTGGGGACATTGCACTACGAGCAGTACTTC.

This sequence joins TRBV19 and TRBJ1-6, with TRBD1 matching over 10 bases. The CDR3 spans 15 residues. J lost 9 bases, V lost 5 bases, and 7 bases had no gene match. Germline V CDR1 and CDR2: LNHDA, SQIVND (reference sequence). Here the CDR3 DNA reads TGTGCCAGTAGTGTCGGGACAGGGGCCACTTCACCCCTCCACTTT. Translation gives CASSVGTGATSPLHF.

This clonotype was detected once. The chain joins TRBV6-2 or TRBV6-3 to TRBJ1-5; 9 nucleotides match TRBD1. The V gene end was trimmed by 2 bases and the J gene end by 5 bases; junction bases not matched to a gene: 4. This CDR3 has 15 residues. From germline, CDR1 is MNHEY and CDR2 SVGEGT. The CDR3 coding sequence is TGTGCCAGCAGTTACGCCAGGACAGGGGATCAGCCCCAGCATTTT. Its translation is CASSYARTGDQPQHF.

This clonotype was found once. The chain couples TRBV7-2 to TRBJ2-1; D not resolved. The V end was cut by 2 bases, the J end by 6 bases, with 14 bases between. CDR3 length equals 15 residues. Per the germline V gene, CDR1 is SGHTA and CDR2 is FQGNSA. The CDR3 DNA is TGTGCCAGCAGCTTATCCAGAGACCCGCCCAATGAGCAGTTCTTC. This sequence encodes CASSLSRDPPNEQFF.

This chain joins TRBV10-3 and TRBJ2-1; the match to TRBD2 covers 7 bases. V lost 2 bases, J lost 3 bases, and 10 bases stayed unmatched. The germline CDR1 and CDR2 sequences are ENHRY and SYGVKD. The CDR3 is 17 residues long. The CDR3 coding sequence is TGTGCCATCAGTGAGCCGAGTGGGGCTAGCGGCTACAATGAGCAGTTCTTC. Amino acids: CAISEPSGASGYNEQFF.

The chain employs TRBV12-3 or TRBV12-4 and TRBJ2-1; D is perhaps TRBD1 or TRBD2 (6 bases each). The CDR3 loop spans 13 amino acids. Between the trimmed V and J ends, which lost 8 bases and 5 bases, there was a span of 13 bases. The CDR3 region is CASARGPHNEQFF. CDR3 sequence (DNA): TGTGCCAGCGCCCGGGGGCCACACAATGAGCAGTTCTTC.

The chain has TRBV6-2 or TRBV6-3 and TRBJ2-7; TRBD1 agrees at 8 bases. Germline lookup yields CDR1 MNHEY and CDR2 SVGEGT. The CDR3 covers 19 residues. J lost 3 bases, V lost 2 bases, and 18 bases had no gene match. The CDR3 loop reads CASSYHRGEPSVGFYEQYF. DNA of the CDR3: TGTGCCAGCAGTTACCACAGGGGGGAACCTTCCGTTGGTTTCTACGAGCAGTACTTC.

This rearrangement joins TRBV20-1 to TRBJ2-5; D possibly corresponds to TRBD2 (5 bases). The germline V and J ends were trimmed by 5 bases and 5 bases, with 15 bases remaining between them. Germline V CDR1 and CDR2: DFQATT, SNEGSKA (reference sequence). The CDR3 is 13 residues long. As DNA, the CDR3 is TGCAGTGCTCCTGAACGGGGAAGGGAGACCCAGTACTTC. This gives the protein CSAPERGRETQYF.

This clonotype has more than one count but fewer than ten. The chain has TRBV3-1 and TRBJ2-5; TRBD2 matches 8 bases. The end of the DNA aligns better with TRBJ2-7, so the J call may be wrong. Germline CDR1 reads LGHDT; CDR2 reads YNNKEL (reference sequence). This CDR3 has 14 residues. The CDR3 spells CASRSGGLPYEQYF. CDR3 nucleotide sequence: TGTGCCAGCAGAAGCGGGGGACTACCGTACGAGCAGTACTTC.

V and J are TRBV4-3 and TRBJ2-7; 7 bases align to TRBD2. CDR3 length: 16 amino acids. V shed 0 bases and J 2 bases; nucleotides not matched to a gene: 7. Germline CDR1 and CDR2: LGHNA and YSLEER. CDR3 sequence reads: CASSQDRTRGTYEQYF. In nucleotides, the CDR3 is TGCGCCAGCAGCCAAGATCGGACGCGGGGGACCTACGAGCAGTACTTC.

This clonotype was counted once. The CDR3 sequence: CSARSWLQETQYF. In nucleotides, the CDR3 is TGCAGTGCTAGAAGCTGGCTGCAAGAGACCCAGTACTTC. The chain employs TRBV20-1 and TRBJ2-7, with no clear D. The J call may be in error: the DNA end matches TRBJ2-5 better. The CDR3 is made up of 13 amino acids. Germline assignment: CDR1 DFQATT and CDR2 SNEGSKA (reference sequence).

This clonotype was seen a single time. At one end, the junction sequence differs from germline, possibly due to a read error. The V gene is TRBV7-2, the J gene TRBJ1-1; no firm D call. Germline V gene lookup returns CDR1 SGHTA and CDR2 FQGNSA. This CDR3 contains 13 residues. The CDR3 DNA reads TGTGCCAACAGCCCCTCGTGGTCCACTGAAGCTTTCTTT. Its protein is CANSPSWSTEAFF.

The chain is built from TRBV3-1 and TRBJ2-6; D remains ambiguous. CDR1 LGHDT and CDR2 YNNKEL come from the germline V gene (reference sequence). This CDR3 region has 15 residues. With 3 bases removed from V and 0 bases from J, the gap between germline ends came to 6 bases. The chain's CDR3 is CASSQDISGANVLTF. In DNA, the CDR3 is TGTGCCAGCAGCCAGGATATCTCTGGGGCCAACGTCCTGACTTTC.

The rearrangement uses TRBV20-1 and TRBJ2-3; 7 bases are a match to TRBD2. V lost 5 bases and J lost 0; bases outside the gene matches: 8. From germline, CDR1 is DFQATT and CDR2 SNEGSKA (reference sequence). CDR3 length: 15 amino acids. The CDR3 sequence is CSASPGLPSTDTQYF. CDR3 bases: TGCAGTGCTTCGCCGGGACTACCTAGCACAGATACGCAGTATTTT.

The chain uses TRBV6-6 and TRBJ2-1, with 9 bases lining up with TRBD2. Germline trimming cut 5 bases from V and 10 bases from J; bases unmatched to any gene: 9. The CDR3 loop spans 14 amino acids. Germline V gene data show CDR1 as MNHNY and CDR2 as SVGAGI (reference sequence). CDR3 sequence reads: CASSQTSGGGEQFF. As DNA, the CDR3 is TGTGCCAGCAGTCAGACTAGCGGCGGTGGGGAGCAGTTCTTC.

This chain connects TRBV7-2 to TRBJ1-5; the D is unclear. CDR1 and CDR2 (germline): SGHTA, FQGNSA. With 3 bases removed from V and 3 bases from J, the gap between germline ends came to 9 bases. CDR3 length: 14 amino acids. CDR3 DNA: TGTGCCAGCAGCTTCCGTCGGTCCAATCAGCCCCAGCATTTT. Translating it yields CASSFRRSNQPQHF.